Sequencing of this T cell receptor (beta chain) was carried out in a study of cytomegalovirus exposure and HLA in healthy donors. Study-wide results and limits: Previously analyzed data showed that most TCR beta V segments were productive at a frequency of about 87% or about 30%. High specificity and sensitivity for cytomegalovirus status were reported for the classifier.

Germline CDR1 reads SSHAT; CDR2 reads FNYEAQ (reference sequence). The CDR3 extends over 13 amino acids. PCR involved 60 Vbeta and 13 Jbeta primers. Clones were sequenced by immunoSEQ multiplex PCR, and TCRdb holds only the in-frame ones, with some missing. The sample carries approximately 140,000 clones, 60% to 80% recorded once. Notes on this clone: Its antigen is undetermined. The junction departs from germline at one end; a sequencing error may be responsible.

In nominal health when sampled, donors likely had unrecorded immune exposures nonetheless. The source is a male donor in good health and CMV-seronegative. Sequencing was performed on PBMCs. The V and J genes are TRBV7-7 and TRBJ1-1; D call uncertain. The CDR3 region has the DNA TGTGCTAGCAGCTTAGTGGCGAACACTGAAGCTTTCTTT. Its translation: CASSLVANTEAFF.